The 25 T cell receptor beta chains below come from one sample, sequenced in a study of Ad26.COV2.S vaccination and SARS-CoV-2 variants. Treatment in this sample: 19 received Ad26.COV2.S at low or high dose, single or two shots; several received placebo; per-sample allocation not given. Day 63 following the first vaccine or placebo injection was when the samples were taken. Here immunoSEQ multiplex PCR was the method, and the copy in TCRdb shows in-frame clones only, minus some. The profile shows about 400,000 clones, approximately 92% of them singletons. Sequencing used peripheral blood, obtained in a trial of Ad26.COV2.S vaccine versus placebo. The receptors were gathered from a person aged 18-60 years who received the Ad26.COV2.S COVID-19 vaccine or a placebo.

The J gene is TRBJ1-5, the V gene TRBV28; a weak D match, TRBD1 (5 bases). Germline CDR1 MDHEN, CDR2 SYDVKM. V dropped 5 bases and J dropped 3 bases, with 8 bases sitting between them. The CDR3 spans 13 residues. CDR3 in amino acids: CASSRQYNQPQHF. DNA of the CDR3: TGTGCCAGCAGTAGACAGTACAATCAGCCCCAGCATTTT.

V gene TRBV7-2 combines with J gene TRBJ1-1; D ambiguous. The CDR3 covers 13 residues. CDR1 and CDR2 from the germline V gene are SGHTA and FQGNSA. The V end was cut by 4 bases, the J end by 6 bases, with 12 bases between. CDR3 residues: CASSSNNAPEAFF. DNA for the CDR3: TGTGCCAGCAGCTCAAATAATGCCCCTGAAGCTTTCTTT. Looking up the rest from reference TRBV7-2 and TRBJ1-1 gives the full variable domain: GAGVSQSPSNKVTEKGKDVELRCDPISGHTALYWYRQSLGQGLEFLIYFQGNSAPDKSGLPSDRFSAERTGGSVSTLTIQRTQQEDSAVYLCASSSNNAPEAFFGQGTRLTVV.

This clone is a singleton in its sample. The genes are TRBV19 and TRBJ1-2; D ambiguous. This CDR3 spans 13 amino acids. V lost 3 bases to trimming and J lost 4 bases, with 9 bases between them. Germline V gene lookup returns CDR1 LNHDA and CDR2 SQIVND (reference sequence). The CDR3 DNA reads TGTGCCAGTAGTATTGAGCTCGGCTATGGCTACACCTTC. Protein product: CASSIELGYGYTF.

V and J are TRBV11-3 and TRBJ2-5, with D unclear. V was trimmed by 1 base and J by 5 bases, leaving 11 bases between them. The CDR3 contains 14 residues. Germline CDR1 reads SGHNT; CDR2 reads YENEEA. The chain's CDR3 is CASSLGAGPETQYF. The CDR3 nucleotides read TGTGCCAGCAGCTTAGGCGCAGGACCGGAGACCCAGTACTTC.

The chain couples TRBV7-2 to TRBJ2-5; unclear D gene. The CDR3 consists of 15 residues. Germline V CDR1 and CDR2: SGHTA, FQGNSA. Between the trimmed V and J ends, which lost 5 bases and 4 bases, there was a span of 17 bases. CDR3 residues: CASSPRVPAGETQYF. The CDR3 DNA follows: TGTGCCAGCAGCCCTAGGGTCCCAGCTGGAGAGACCCAGTACTTC.

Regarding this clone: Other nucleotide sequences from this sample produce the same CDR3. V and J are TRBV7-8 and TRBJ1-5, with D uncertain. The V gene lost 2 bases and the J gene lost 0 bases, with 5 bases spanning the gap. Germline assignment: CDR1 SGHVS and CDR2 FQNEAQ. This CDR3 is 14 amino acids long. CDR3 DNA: TGTGCCAGCAGCTTAAGTCCTAGCAATCAGCCCCAGCATTTT. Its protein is CASSLSPSNQPQHF.

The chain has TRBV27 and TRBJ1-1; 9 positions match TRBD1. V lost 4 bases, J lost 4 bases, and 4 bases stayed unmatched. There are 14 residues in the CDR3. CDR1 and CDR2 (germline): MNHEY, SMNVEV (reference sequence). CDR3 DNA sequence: TGTGCCAGCAGTTATCCGGGACAGGGCACTGAAGCTTTCTTT. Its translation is CASSYPGQGTEAFF.

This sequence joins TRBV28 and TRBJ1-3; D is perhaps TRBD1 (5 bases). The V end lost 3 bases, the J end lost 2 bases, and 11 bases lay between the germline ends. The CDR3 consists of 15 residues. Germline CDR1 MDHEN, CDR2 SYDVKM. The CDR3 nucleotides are TGTGCCAGCAGTTTTATTTCAGGGCCTGGAAACACCATATATTTT. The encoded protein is CASSFISGPGNTIYF. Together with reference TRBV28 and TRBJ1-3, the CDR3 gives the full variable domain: DVKVTQSSRYLVKRTGEKVFLECVQDMDHENMFWYRQDPGLGLRLIYFSYDVKMKEKGDIPEGYSVSREKKERFSLILESASTNQTSMYLCASSFISGPGNTIYFGEGSWLTVV.

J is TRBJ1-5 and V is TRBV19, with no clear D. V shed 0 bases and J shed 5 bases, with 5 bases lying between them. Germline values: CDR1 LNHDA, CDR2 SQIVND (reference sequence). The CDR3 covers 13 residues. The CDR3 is CASSIEGYQPQHF. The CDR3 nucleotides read TGTGCCAGTAGTATAGAAGGGTATCAGCCCCAGCATTTT.

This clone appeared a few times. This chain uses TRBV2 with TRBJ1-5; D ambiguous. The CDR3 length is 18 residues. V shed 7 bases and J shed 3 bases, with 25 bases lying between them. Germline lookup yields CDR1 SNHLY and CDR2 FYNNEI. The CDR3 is CASTGASGPYMVNQPQHF. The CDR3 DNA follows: TGTGCCAGCACGGGAGCCTCCGGGCCGTATATGGTCAATCAGCCCCAGCATTTT.

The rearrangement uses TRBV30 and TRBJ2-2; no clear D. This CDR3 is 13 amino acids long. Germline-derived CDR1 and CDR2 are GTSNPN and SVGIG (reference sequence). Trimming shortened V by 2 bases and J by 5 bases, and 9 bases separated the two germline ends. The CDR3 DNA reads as TGTGCCTGGAGTATGACCCGTACCGGGGAGCTGTTTTTT. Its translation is CAWSMTRTGELFF.

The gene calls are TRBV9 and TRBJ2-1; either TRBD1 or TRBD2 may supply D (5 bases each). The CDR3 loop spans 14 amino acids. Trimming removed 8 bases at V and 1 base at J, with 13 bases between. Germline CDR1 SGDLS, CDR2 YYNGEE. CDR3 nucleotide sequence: TGTGCCAGTTCTGAGGGGCCTTCCTACAATGAGCAGTTCTTC. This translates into CASSEGPSYNEQFF. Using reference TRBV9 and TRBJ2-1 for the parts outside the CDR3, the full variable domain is DSGVTQTPKHLITATGQRVTLRCSPRSGDLSVYWYQQSLDQGLQFLIQYYNGEERAKGNILERFSAQQFPDLHSELNLSSLELGDSALYFCASSEGPSYNEQFFGPGTRLTVL.

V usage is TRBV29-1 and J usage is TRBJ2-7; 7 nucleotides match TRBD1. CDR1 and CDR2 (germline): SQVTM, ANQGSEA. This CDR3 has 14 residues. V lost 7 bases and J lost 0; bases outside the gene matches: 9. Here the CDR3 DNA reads TGCAGCGCTGCCCTTGACAGGGCCTCCTACGAGCAGTACTTC. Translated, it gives CSAALDRASYEQYF.

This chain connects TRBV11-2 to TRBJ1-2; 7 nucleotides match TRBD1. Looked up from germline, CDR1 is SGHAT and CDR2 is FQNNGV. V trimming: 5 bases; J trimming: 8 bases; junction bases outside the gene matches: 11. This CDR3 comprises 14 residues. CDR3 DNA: TGTGCCAGCAGCCCCGGGACAGCCCTTTGGGGCTACACCTTC. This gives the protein CASSPGTALWGYTF.

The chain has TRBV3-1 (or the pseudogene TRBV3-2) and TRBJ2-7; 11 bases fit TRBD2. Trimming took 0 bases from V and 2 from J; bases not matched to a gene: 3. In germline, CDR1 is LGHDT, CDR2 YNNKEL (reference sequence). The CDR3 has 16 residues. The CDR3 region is CASSQEPSGGTYEQYF. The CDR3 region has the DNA TGTGCCAGCAGCCAAGAACCTAGCGGGGGGACCTACGAGCAGTACTTC.

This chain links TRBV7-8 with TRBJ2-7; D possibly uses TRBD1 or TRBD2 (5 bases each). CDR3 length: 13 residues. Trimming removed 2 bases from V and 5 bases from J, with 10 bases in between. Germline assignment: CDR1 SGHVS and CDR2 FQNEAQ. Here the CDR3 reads CASSLYGGHEQYF. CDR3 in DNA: TGTGCCAGCAGCTTATATGGGGGTCACGAGCAGTACTTC.

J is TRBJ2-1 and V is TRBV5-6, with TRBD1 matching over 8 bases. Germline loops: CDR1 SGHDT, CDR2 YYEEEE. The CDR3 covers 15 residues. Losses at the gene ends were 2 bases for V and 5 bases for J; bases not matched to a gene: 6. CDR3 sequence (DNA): TGTGCCAGCAGCTTCGGGACAGGAGTTAACAATGAGCAGTTCTTC. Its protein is CASSFGTGVNNEQFF.

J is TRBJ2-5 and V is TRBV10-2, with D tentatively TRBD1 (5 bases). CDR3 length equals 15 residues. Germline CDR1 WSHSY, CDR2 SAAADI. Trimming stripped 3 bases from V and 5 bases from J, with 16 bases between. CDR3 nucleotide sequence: TGCGCCAGCAGTGAATTTAGGAAAAAGGGGGAGACCCAGTACTTC. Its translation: CASSEFRKKGETQYF.

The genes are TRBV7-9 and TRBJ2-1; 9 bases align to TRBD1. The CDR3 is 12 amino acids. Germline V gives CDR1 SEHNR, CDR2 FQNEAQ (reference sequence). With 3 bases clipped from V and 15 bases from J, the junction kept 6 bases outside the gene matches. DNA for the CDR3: TGTGCCAGCAGCTTGGGACAGGGAGAAGGGTTCTTC. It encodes CASSLGQGEGFF.

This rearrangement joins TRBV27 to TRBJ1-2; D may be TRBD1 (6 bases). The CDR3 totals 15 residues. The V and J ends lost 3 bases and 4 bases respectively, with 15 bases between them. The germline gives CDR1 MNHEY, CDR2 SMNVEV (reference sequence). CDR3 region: CASSFRGGRGYGYTF. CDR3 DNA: TGTGCCAGCAGTTTCCGGGGGGGCCGGGGCTATGGCTACACCTTC.

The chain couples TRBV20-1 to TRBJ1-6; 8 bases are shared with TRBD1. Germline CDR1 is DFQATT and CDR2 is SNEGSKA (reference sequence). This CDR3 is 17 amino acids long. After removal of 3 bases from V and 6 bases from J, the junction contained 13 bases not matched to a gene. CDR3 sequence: CSASDKLLRGRNSPLHF. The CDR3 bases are TGCAGTGCTAGTGACAAGTTACTCAGGGGGCGTAATTCACCCCTCCACTTT.

This CDR3 reads CASSYRTYAAEYEQYF. CDR3 coding DNA: TGCGCCAGCAGCTACCGGACCTACGCTGCAGAGTACGAGCAGTACTTC. The rearrangement joins TRBV5-1 to TRBJ2-7, with D unclear. This CDR3 spans 16 amino acids. V was trimmed by 3 bases and J by 4 bases, leaving 20 bases between them. Germline V lookup: CDR1 SGHRS, CDR2 YFSETQ.

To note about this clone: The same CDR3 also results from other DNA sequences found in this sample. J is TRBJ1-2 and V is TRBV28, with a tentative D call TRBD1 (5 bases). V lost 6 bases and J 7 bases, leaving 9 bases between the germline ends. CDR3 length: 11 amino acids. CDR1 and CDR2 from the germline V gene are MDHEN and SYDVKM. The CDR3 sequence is CASSLGVGYTF. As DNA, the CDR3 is TGTGCCAGCAGCCTAGGGGTTGGCTACACCTTC.

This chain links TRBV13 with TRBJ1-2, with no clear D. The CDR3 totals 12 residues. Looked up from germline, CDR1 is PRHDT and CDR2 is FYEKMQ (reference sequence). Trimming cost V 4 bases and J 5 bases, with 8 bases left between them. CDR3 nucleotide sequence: TGTGCCAGCAGCTCAAATAATTATGGCTACACCTTC. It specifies CASSSNNYGYTF.

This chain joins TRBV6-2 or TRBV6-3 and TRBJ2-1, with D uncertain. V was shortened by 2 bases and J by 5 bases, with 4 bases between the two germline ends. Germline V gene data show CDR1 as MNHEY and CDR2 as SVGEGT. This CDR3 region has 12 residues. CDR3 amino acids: CASSYEDNEQFF. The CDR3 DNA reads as TGTGCCAGCAGTTACGAAGACAATGAGCAGTTCTTC.